This T cell receptor beta chain emerged from a study of Ad26.COV2.S vaccination and SARS-CoV-2 variants (dated by TCRdb to the early 2020s). Regarding the research as a whole: Vaccine-arm donors were drawn from COV1001, a multicentre, randomized, double-blind, placebo-controlled phase I-IIa trial of Ad26.COV2.S in healthy adults. Ad26.COV2.S was administered intramuscularly at a dose of 5x10^10 or 1x10^11 viral particles, either as one shot or as two shots given 56 days apart. TCRbeta repertoire sequencing served as the tool for gauging how specific and how broad the SARS-CoV-2-reactive T cell receptors were following Ad26.COV2.S vaccination. The TCR-sequenced set comprised approximately 32 samples: approximately 19 Ad26.COV2.S vaccine recipients, 5 placebo recipients and 8 SARS-CoV-2 convalescent individuals. Trial participants were randomized into five groups of five: low-dose or high-dose Ad26.COV2.S given once or twice, or placebo on both occasions. Throughout the experiments and outcome assessment, investigators stayed blinded to trial group allocation. Broader findings and caveats from the paper: Spike-specific TCR breadth was higher in Ad26.COV2.S recipients than in placebo recipients (P = 0.0014). Vaccine and placebo recipients had similar non-spike TCR breadth, a finding consistent with the vaccine containing only spike. The authors noted that total T cell responses may have been underestimated by the TCR breadth and depth analyses. Substantial breadth of spike-specific CD8+ and CD4+ T cell responses was reported after vaccination. The study lacked the statistical power to compare responses across vaccine doses or regimens.

The immunoSEQ Assay was used to sequence TCRbeta CDR3 regions. After extraction, genomic DNA underwent amplification by bias-controlled multiplex PCR, followed by high-throughput sequencing. The paper's processing steps were these. To quantify the absolute abundance of every unique TCRbeta CDR3 region, sequences were collapsed and filtered. Usable DNA was measured by amplifying reference genes present in all nucleated cells, and TCRbeta template counts were normalized to that usable DNA to estimate T cell fraction. Repertoire TCRs were annotated as SARS-CoV-2-specific by exact matching of V gene, CDR3 amino acid sequence and J gene to a known reactive TCR set. The reference SARS-CoV-2 TCR set was obtained from MIRA and was filtered for enrichment in COVID-19-positive ImmuneCODE repertoires, whereby public or cross-reactive TCRs were removed. Using the MIRA antigens, annotated TCRs were further analysed by specific ORF or by position within an ORF. Breadth was defined as the number of annotated unique rearrangements divided by the total number of unique productive rearrangements, and depth was defined as the summed frequency of the annotated unique rearrangements. Group comparisons of TCR breadth used two-sided Wilcoxon rank-sum tests. In TCRdb, the immuneACCESS table is reduced to in-frame sequences with V and J assigned. These tables do not hold every clone; where another copy was compared, an unresolved V gene accounts for under half, and the others remain unexplained. The V and J calls and clone size are taken from that table; D and trimming were inferred from the DNA. Here the sample has 350,000 to 500,000 clones; nearly 90% occur a single time. The ten biggest clones cover over 2.5% of the sample.

The treatment or condition label here, explained by the study, means: around 19 received Ad26.COV2.S at low or high dose, single or two shots; about 5 received placebo; per-sample allocation not given. For vaccine and placebo recipients, repertoires were sequenced using samples collected on day 63 after the first injection. In Cohort 1b, about 27 adults aged 18-55 years were enrolled at a single site in Boston, USA, between 29 July and 7 August 2020. Ad26.COV2.S was a replication-incompetent adenovirus type 26 vector expressing a prefusion-stabilized SARS-CoV-2 spike protein from the original Wuhan strain. About this clone itself: Its antigen is still unknown. No base quality values were provided; no much bigger clone lies one nucleotide off.

The specimen comprised peripheral blood, sampled in a trial of Ad26.COV2.S vaccine versus placebo. This TCR was sampled from a person between 18 and 59 years old who received the Ad26.COV2.S COVID-19 vaccine or a placebo.

The CDR3 region reads CASSLEGGGELFF. The DNA is as follows: TGTGCCAGCAGCCTCGAGGGGGGCGGGGAGCTGTTTTTT. Recombination linked TRBV5-4 to TRBJ2-2, with the D segment possibly TRBD1 or TRBD2, each aligning over 6 bases. A distance of 11 bases separates the germline ends of V and J, which lose 4 bases and 7 bases respectively. CDR1 and CDR2, looked up from the germline V gene (reference sequence), are SGHNT and YYREEE. The CDR3 spans 13 residues, from the cysteine through the phenylalanine. Left in the record is the CDR3 DNA by itself, 39 bases read in frame from the first base.